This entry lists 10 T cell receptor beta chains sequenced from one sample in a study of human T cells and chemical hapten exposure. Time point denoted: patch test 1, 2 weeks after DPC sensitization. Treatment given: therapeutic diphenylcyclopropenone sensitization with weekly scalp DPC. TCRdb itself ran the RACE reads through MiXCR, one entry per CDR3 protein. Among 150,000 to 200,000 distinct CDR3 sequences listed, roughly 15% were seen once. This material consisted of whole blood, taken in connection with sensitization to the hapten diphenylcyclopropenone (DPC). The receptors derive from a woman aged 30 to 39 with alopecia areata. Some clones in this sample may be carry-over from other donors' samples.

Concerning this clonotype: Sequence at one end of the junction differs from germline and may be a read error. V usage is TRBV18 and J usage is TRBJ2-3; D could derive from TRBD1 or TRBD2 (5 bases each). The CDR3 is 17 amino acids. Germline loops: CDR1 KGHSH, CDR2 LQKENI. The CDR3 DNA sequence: TGTGCCAGCTCACCGCTCCGGGGCGCTGCCTACACAAATACGCAGTATTTT. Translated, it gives CASSPLRGAAYTNTQYF.

The CDR3 DNA follows: TGTGCCATCAGGCCCGGGACGGCCCCGGAAGCTTTCTTT. It specifies CAIRPGTAPEAFF. This chain joins TRBV10-3 and TRBJ1-1, with D possibly being TRBD1 (5 bases). V lost 6 bases and J lost 8, with 16 bases in between. The length of the CDR3 is 13 residues. Germline values: CDR1 ENHRY, CDR2 SYGVKD.

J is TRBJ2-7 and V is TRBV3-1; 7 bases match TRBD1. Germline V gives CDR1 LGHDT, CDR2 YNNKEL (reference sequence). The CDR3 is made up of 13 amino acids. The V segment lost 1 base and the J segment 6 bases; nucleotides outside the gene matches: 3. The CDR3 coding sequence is TGTGCCAGCAGCCAAGTCACAGGGGTCGAGCAGTACTTC. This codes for CASSQVTGVEQYF.

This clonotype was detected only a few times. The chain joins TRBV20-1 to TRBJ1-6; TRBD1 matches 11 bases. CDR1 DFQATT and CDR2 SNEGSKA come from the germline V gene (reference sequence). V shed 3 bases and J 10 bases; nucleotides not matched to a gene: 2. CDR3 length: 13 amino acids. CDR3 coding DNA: TGCAGTGCTAGGAGGACAGGGGGCTCACCCCTCCACTTT. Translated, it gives CSARRTGGSPLHF.

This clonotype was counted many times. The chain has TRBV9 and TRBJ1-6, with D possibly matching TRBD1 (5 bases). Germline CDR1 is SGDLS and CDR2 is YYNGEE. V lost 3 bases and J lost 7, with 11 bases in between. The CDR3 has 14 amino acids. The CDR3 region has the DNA TGTGCCAGCAGCGCCGGGACCCAGAATTCACCCCTCCACTTT. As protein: CASSAGTQNSPLHF.

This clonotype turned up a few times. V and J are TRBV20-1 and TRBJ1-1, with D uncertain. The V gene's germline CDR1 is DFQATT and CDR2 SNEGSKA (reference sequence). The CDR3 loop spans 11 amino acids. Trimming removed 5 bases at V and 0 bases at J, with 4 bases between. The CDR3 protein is CSAGMNTEAFF. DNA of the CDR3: TGCAGTGCTGGAATGAACACTGAAGCTTTCTTT.

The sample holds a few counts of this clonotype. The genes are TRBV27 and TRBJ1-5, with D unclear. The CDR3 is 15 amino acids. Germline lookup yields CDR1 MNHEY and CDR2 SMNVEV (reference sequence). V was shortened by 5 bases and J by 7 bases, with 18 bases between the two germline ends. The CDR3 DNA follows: TGTGCCAGCAGTCCACTTCGGCCCCAGAGGCAGCCCCAGCATTTT. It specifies CASSPLRPQRQPQHF.

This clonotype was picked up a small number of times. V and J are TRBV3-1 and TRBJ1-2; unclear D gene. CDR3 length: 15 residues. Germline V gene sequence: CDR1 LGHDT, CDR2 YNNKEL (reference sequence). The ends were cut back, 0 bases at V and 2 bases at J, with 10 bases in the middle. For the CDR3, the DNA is TGTGCCAGCAGCCAAGATCTAGGGTGGAACTATGGCTACACCTTC. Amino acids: CASSQDLGWNYGYTF. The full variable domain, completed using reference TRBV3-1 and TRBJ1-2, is DTAVSQTPKYLVTQMGNDKSIKCEQNLGHDTMYWYKQDSKKFLKIMFSYNNKELIINETVPNRFSPKSPDKAHLNLHINSLELGDSAVYFCASSQDLGWNYGYTFGSGTRLTVV.

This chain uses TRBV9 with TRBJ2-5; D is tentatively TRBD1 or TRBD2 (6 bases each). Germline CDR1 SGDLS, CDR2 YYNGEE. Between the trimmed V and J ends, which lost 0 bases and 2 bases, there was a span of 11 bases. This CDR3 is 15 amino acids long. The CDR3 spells CASSVVGGQQETQYF. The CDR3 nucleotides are TGTGCCAGCAGCGTAGTGGGGGGCCAGCAAGAGACCCAGTACTTC.

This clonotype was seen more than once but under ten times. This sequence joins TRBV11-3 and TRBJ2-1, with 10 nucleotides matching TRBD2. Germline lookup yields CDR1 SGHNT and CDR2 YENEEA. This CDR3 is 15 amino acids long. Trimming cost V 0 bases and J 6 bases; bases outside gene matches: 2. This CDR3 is CASSLDGTSANEQFF. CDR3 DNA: TGTGCCAGCAGCTTAGATGGGACTAGCGCCAATGAGCAGTTCTTC.